This paragraph covers one T cell receptor (beta chain) sequence. Its antigen is unidentified. The records omit this donor's CMV serostatus. The sample belongs to a study of cytomegalovirus exposure and HLA in healthy donors. Study observations and caveats: Earlier findings revealed that most TCR beta V segments proved productive either about 87% or about 30% of the time. TCR beta sequences reportedly predicted the HLA-A and HLA-B alleles of most subjects accurately.

The primer mix had 60 Vbeta and 13 Jbeta primers. The method was immunoSEQ multiplex PCR; TCRdb's version includes in-frame clones alone and lacks a portion of them. The data contain about 140,000 clones, around 73% of them seen just once; the ten biggest clones take up approximately 14%. CDR1 and CDR2 from the germline V gene are SGHNT and YYREEE (reference sequence). V dropped 4 bases and J dropped 0 bases, with 11 bases sitting between them. CDR3 length: 14 amino acids. The rearrangement links TRBV5-4 to TRBJ2-7, with a possible D match to TRBD1 (6 bases). The origin of this receptor is a human donor in good health. Sequencing was done on a sample of PBMCs. The CDR3 sequence: CASSPRDNSYEQYF. The CDR3 bases are TGTGCCAGCAGCCCAAGGGACAACTCCTACGAGCAGTACTTC.